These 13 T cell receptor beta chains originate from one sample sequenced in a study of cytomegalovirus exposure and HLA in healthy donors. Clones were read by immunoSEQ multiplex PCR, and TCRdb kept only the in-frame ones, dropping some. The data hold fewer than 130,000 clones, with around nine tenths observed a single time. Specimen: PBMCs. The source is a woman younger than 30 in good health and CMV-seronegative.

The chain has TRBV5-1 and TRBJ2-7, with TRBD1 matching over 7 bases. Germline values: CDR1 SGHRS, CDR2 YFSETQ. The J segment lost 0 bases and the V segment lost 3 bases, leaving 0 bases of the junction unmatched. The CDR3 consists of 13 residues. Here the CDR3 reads CASSSGGSYEQYF. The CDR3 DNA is TGCGCCAGCAGCTCAGGGGGCTCCTACGAGCAGTACTTC.

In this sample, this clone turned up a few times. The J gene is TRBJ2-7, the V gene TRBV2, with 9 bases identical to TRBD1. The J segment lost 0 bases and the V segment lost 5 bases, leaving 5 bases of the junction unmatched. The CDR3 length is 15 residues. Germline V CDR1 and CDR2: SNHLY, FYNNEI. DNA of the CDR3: TGTGCCAGCAGTTTGCGGACAGGGGCCTCCTACGAGCAGTACTTC. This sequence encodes CASSLRTGASYEQYF.

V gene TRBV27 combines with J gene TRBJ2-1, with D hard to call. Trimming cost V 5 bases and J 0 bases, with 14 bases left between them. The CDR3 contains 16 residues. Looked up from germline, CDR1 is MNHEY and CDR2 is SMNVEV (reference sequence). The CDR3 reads CASSPLARASYNEQFF. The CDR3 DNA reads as TGTGCCAGCAGTCCCCTCGCGCGAGCCTCCTACAATGAGCAGTTCTTC.

CDR3 DNA: TGTGCCAGCAGCTTCGGCCGAGACAGTTACAATGAGCAGTTCTTC. It is translated as CASSFGRDSYNEQFF. The chain couples TRBV11-2 to TRBJ2-1, with D possibly TRBD1 on 5 matching bases. V dropped 3 bases and J dropped 4 bases, with 13 bases sitting between them. Germline CDR1 is SGHAT and CDR2 is FQNNGV. This CDR3 has 15 amino acids.

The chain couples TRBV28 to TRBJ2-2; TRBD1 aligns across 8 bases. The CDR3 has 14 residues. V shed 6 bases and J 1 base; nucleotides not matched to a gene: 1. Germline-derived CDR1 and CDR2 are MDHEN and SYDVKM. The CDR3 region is CASRGQGNTGELFF. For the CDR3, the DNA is TGTGCCAGCAGAGGACAGGGGAACACCGGGGAGCTGTTTTTT. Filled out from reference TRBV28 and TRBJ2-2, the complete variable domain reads DVKVTQSSRYLVKRTGEKVFLECVQDMDHENMFWYRQDPGLGLRLIYFSYDVKMKEKGDIPEGYSVSREKKERFSLILESASTNQTSMYLCASRGQGNTGELFFGEGSRLTVL.

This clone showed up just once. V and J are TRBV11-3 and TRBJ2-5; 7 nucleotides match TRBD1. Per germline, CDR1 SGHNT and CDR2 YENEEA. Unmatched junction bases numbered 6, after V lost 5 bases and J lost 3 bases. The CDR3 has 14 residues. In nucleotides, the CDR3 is TGTGCCAGCAGCAGGACAGGAGCCGAAGAGACCCAGTACTTC. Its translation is CASSRTGAEETQYF.

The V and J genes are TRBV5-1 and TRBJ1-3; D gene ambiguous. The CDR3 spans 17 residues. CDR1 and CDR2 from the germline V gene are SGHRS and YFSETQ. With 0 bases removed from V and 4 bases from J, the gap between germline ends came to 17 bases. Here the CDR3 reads CASSLAEARAAGNTIYF. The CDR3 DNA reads TGCGCCAGCAGCTTGGCCGAAGCGAGGGCTGCCGGAAACACCATATATTTT.

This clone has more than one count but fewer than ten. The CDR3 bases are TGTGCCAGCAGCTTCGCGCAGGGCAGTAATCAGCCCCAGCATTTT. Residues: CASSFAQGSNQPQHF. The gene calls are TRBV7-6 and TRBJ1-5; a possible D gene is TRBD1 (5 bases). The CDR3 length is 15 residues. V was trimmed by 3 bases and J by 4 bases, leaving 13 bases between them. Germline V lookup: CDR1 SGHVS, CDR2 FNYEAQ.

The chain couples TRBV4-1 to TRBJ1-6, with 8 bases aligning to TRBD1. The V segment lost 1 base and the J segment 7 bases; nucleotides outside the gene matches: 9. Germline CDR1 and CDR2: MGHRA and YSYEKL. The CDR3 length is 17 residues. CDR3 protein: CASSQADRGWRNSPLHF. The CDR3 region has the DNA TGCGCCAGCAGCCAAGCCGACAGGGGCTGGAGGAATTCACCCCTCCACTTT.

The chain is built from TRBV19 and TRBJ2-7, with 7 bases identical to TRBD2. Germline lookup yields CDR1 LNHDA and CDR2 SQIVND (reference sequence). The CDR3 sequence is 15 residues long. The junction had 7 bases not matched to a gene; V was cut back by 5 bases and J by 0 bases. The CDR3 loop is CASSPFGGSSYEQYF. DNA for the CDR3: TGTGCCAGTAGTCCCTTCGGGGGGAGCTCCTACGAGCAGTACTTC.

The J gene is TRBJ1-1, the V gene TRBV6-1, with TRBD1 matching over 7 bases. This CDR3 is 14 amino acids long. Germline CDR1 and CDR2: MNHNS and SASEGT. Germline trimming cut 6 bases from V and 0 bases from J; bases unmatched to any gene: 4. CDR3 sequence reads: CASREGQLNTEAFF. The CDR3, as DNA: TGTGCCAGCAGGGAGGGACAGTTGAACACTGAAGCTTTCTTT.

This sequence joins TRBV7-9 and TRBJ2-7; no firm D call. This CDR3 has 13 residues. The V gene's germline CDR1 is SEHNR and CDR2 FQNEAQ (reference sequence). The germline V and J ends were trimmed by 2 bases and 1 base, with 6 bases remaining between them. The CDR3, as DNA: TGTGCCAGCAGCTTACTGACATCCTACGAGCAGTACTTC. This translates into CASSLLTSYEQYF.

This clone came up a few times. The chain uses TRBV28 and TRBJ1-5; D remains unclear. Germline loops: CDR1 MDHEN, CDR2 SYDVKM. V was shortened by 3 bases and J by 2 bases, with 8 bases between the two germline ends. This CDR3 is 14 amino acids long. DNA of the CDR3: TGTGCCAGCAGTTTTTTAACGGGCAATCAGCCCCAGCATTTT. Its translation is CASSFLTGNQPQHF.